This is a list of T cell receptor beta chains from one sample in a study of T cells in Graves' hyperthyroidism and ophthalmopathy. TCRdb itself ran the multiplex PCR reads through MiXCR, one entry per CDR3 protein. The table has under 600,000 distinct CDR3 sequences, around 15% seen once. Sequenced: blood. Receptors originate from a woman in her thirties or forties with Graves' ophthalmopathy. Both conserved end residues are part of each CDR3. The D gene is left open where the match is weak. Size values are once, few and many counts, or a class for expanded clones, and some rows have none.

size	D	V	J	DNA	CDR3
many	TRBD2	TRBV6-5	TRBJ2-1	TGTGCCAGCAGTTACTCGACTAGCGGGAGCGATGAGCAGTTCTTC	CASSYSTSGSDEQFF
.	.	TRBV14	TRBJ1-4	TGTGCCAGCAGCCAAAGGATCGGGTCTCGAGGCTATGCAACTAATGAAAAACTGTTTTTT	CASSQRIGSRGYATNEKLFF
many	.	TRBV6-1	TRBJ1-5	TGTGCCAGCAGTGAGTTTGTGGGGAGCAATCAGCCCCAGCATTTT	CASSEFVGSNQPQHF
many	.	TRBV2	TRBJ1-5	TGTGCCAGCAGTGAGATTGGTTTAAGGAATCAGCCCCAGCATTTT	CASSEIGLRNQPQHF
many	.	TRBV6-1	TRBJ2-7	TGTGCCAGCAGAACCGAGTCGACCGAGCAGTACTTC	CASRTESTEQYF
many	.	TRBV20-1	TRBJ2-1	TGCAGTGCTAGGACCCAAAATGCCTACAATGAGCAGTTCTTC	CSARTQNAYNEQFF
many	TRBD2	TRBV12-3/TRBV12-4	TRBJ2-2	TGTGCCAGCAGTTGGTCTAGCGGGGGGCCGAAGGACACCGGGGAGCTGTTTTTT	CASSWSSGGPKDTGELFF
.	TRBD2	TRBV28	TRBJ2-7	TGTGCCAGCAGTTCCCCCGGACTAGCGGGGGCCTACGAGCAGTACTTC	CASSSPGLAGAYEQYF
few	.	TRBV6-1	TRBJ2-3	TGTGCCAGCAGTAAGCGATCAGATGCCCGGGGGGCGTACGGGGATACGCAGTATTTT	CASSKRSDARGAYGDTQYF
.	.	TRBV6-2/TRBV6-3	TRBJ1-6	TGTGCCAGCAGTTTTAACAAGGGGACTAGCTCCTATAATTCACCCCTCCACTTT	CASSFNKGTSSYNSPLHF
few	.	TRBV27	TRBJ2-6	TGTGCCAGCAGTCTGGAGGGGGGCACAGGGGCCAACGTCCTGACTTTC	CASSLEGGTGANVLTF
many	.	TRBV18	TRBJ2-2	TGTGCCAGCTCACCCTCGGACAACACCGGGGAGCTGTTTTTT	CASSPSDNTGELFF
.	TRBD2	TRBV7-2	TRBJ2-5	TGTGCCAGCGGCAGGGGCGGGGGGGCGGGGGAGACCCAGTACTTC	CASGRGGGAGETQYF
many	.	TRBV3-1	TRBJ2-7	TGTGCCAGCAGTCAAGCCTACGAGCAGTACTTC	CASSQAYEQYF
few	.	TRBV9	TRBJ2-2	TGTGCCAGCAGCACCTTGGATCTGAACACCGGGGAGCTGTTTTTT	CASSTLDLNTGELFF
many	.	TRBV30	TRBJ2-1	TGTGCCTGGGGGCGCGGTAGCGACTACAATGAGCAGTTCTTC	CAWGRGSDYNEQFF
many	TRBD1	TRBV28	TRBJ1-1	TGTGCCAGCAGTCTCCGACAGGGGCAATACACTGAAGCTTTCTTT	CASSLRQGQYTEAFF
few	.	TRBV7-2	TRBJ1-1	TGTGCCAGCAGCCTAATGTTTAAGAACACTGAAGCTTTCTTT	CASSLMFKNTEAFF
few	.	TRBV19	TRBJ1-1	TGTGCCAGCGAACAGGGTCGGGGCACTGAAGCTTTCTTT	CASEQGRGTEAFF
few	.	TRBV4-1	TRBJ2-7	TGCGCCAGCAGCCAAGAGACCCGGGGGCGTGGGACCTACGAGCAGTACTTC	CASSQETRGRGTYEQYF
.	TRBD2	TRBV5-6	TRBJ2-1	TGTGCCAGCAGCTTGTACGGGACTAGCTCTAACAATGAGCAGTTCTTC	CASSLYGTSSNNEQFF
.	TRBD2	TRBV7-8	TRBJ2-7	TGTGCCAGCAGCTCCACGACTAGCGGGAGGGCCGAGCAGTACTTC	CASSSTTSGRAEQYF
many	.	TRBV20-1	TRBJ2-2	TGCAGTGCCCCCCGCGCTACCGGGGAGCTGTTTTTT	CSAPRATGELFF
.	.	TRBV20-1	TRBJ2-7	TGCAGTGCTAGAGGGAACGGGATCACGGAGCAGTACTTC	CSARGNGITEQYF
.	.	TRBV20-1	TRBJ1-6	TGCAGTGCTAGAGAGGGGGGGGCTTCACCCCTCCACTTT	CSAREGGASPLHF
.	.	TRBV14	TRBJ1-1	TGTGCCAGCAGCCAATCCGGGGTTACCCCTGAAGCTTTCTTT	CASSQSGVTPEAFF
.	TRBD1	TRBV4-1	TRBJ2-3	TGCGCCAGCAGCCAAGACGGGACAGGGGGCCCCCCAGATACGCAGTATTTT	CASSQDGTGGPPDTQYF
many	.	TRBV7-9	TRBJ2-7	TGTGCCAGCAGCTCCCCGGGGGTACCATACGAGCAGTACTTC	CASSSPGVPYEQYF
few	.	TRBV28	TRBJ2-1	TGTGCCAGCAGCGGAACAGGCCTAGCACTGGTCCATGAGCAGTTCTTC	CASSGTGLALVHEQFF
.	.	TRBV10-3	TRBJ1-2	TGTGCCATCAGTGAGCCTACAGGGAGCTATGGCTACACCTTC	CAISEPTGSYGYTF
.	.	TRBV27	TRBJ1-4	TGTGCCAGCAGGGGGACAACAGCTAATGAAAAACTGTTTTTT	CASRGTTANEKLFF